Following are 7 T cell receptor beta chains from one sample sequenced in a study of T cells in localized non-small cell lung cancer. The data were produced by immunoSEQ multiplex PCR, yet TCRdb's version contains in-frame clones alone and is incomplete. The repertoire holds 60,000 to 65,000 clones, with 90% as singletons. Sequenced material: peripheral blood, taken before any cancer treatment. The receptors shown here come from a woman aged 40-69 years with stage I lung adenocarcinoma.

The chain couples TRBV30 to TRBJ2-7, with D possibly TRBD2 on 5 matching bases. The V gene lost 7 bases and the J gene lost 5 bases, with 15 bases spanning the gap. The CDR3 totals 12 residues. Germline assignment: CDR1 GTSNPN and CDR2 SVGIG (reference sequence). This CDR3 reads CASARTRDEQYF. The CDR3 DNA reads as TGTGCCTCTGCCCGGACGCGGGACGAGCAGTACTTC.

This chain uses TRBV9 with TRBJ2-5; no firm D call. The ends were cut back, 5 bases at V and 5 bases at J, with 13 bases in the middle. Germline V gene sequence: CDR1 SGDLS, CDR2 YYNGEE. CDR3 size: 13 residues. CDR3 loop: CASSGVPRETQYF. The CDR3 coding sequence is TGTGCCAGCAGTGGGGTTCCAAGGGAGACCCAGTACTTC.

The rearrangement links TRBV18 to TRBJ2-7; no firm D call. The CDR3 is 15 amino acids. Germline V lookup: CDR1 KGHSH, CDR2 LQKENI. Trimming left V 0 bases short and J 5 bases short, with 14 bases between. This CDR3 is CASSPPSGGDNEQYF. CDR3 coding DNA: TGTGCCAGCTCACCACCGTCGGGCGGCGACAACGAGCAGTACTTC.

This chain uses TRBV20-1 with TRBJ2-1; the match to TRBD2 covers 8 bases. From germline, CDR1 is DFQATT and CDR2 SNEGSKA (reference sequence). The CDR3 totals 10 residues. Losses at the gene ends were 6 bases for V and 12 bases for J; bases not matched to a gene: 4. CDR3 DNA: TGCAGTGCCCCGGGGGGGACGCAGTTCTTC. Translated, it gives CSAPGGTQFF.

The J gene is TRBJ1-5, the V gene TRBV30; D is undetermined. Per the germline V gene, CDR1 is GTSNPN and CDR2 is SVGIG (reference sequence). The V gene lost 3 bases and the J gene lost 6 bases, with 12 bases spanning the gap. The CDR3 spans 13 residues. CDR3 nucleotides: TGTGCCTGGAGCGCCCTTCGGGCTCAGCCCCAGCATTTT. Protein sequence: CAWSALRAQPQHF.

V and J are TRBV20-1 and TRBJ2-1; no clear D. This CDR3 is 10 amino acids long. V lost 6 bases to trimming and J lost 10 bases, with 10 bases between them. Germline values: CDR1 DFQATT, CDR2 SNEGSKA (reference sequence). As DNA, the CDR3 is TGCAGTGCCACCCGGGTCGAGCAGTTCTTC. Amino acid sequence: CSATRVEQFF.

V and J are TRBV19 and TRBJ1-2; 8 nucleotides align to TRBD1. This CDR3 has 14 amino acids. Germline CDR1 LNHDA, CDR2 SQIVND (reference sequence). V gave up 5 bases and J gave up 3 bases; unmatched junction bases: 5. CDR3 nucleotide sequence: TGTGCCAGTAGTGGGTCGACAGGGGACTATGGCTACACCTTC. Its protein is CASSGSTGDYGYTF. The entire variable domain, with the rest obtained from reference TRBV19 and TRBJ1-2, is as follows: DGGITQSPKYLFRKEGQNVTLSCEQNLNHDAMYWYRQDPGQGLRLIYYSQIVNDFQKGDIAEGYSVSREKKESFPLTVTSAQKNPTAFYLCASSGSTGDYGYTFGSGTRLTVV.